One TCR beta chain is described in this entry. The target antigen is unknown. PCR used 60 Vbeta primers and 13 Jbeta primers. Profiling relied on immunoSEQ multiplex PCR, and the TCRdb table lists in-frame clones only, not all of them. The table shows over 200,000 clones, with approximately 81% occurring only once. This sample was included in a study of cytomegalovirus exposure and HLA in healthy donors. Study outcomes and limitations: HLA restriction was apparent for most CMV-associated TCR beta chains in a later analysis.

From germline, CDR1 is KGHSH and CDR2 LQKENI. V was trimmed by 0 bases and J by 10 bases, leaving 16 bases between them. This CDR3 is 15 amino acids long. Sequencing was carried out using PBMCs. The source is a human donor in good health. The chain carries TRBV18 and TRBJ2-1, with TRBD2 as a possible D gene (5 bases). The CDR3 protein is CASSPPPPTTEEQFF. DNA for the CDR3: TGTGCCAGCTCACCACCCCCCCCGACTACGGAGGAGCAGTTCTTC. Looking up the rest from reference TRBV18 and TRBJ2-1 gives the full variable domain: NAGVMQNPRHLVRRRGQEARLRCSPMKGHSHVYWYRQLPEEGLKFMVYLQKENIIDESGMPKERFSAEFPKEGPSILRIQQVVRGDSAAYFCASSPPPPTTEEQFFGPGTRLTVL.